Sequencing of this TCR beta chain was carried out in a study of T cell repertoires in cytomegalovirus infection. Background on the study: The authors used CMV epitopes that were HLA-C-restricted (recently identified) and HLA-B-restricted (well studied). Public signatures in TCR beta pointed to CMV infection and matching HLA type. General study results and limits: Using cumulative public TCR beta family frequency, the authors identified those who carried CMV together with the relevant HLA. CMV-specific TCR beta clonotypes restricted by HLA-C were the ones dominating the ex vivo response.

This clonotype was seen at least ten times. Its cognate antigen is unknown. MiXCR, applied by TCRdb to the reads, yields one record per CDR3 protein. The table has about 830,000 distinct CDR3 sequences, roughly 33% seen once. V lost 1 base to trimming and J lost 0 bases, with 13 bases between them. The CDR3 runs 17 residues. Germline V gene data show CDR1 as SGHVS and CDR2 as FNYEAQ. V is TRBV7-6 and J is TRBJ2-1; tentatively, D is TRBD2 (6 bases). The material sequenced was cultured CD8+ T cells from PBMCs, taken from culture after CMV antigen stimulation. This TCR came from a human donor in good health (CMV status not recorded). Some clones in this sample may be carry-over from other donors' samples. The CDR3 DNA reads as TGTGCCAGCAGCTTAGAGCTTGGCGGGGCCTCCTACAATGAGCAGTTCTTC. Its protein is CASSLELGGASYNEQFF. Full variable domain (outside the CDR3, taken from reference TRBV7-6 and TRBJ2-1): GAGVSQSPRYKVTKRGQDVALRCDPISGHVSLYWYRQALGQGPEFLTYFNYEAQQDKSGLPNDRFSAERPEGSISTLTIQRTEQRDSAMYRCASSLELGGASYNEQFFGPGTRLTVL.